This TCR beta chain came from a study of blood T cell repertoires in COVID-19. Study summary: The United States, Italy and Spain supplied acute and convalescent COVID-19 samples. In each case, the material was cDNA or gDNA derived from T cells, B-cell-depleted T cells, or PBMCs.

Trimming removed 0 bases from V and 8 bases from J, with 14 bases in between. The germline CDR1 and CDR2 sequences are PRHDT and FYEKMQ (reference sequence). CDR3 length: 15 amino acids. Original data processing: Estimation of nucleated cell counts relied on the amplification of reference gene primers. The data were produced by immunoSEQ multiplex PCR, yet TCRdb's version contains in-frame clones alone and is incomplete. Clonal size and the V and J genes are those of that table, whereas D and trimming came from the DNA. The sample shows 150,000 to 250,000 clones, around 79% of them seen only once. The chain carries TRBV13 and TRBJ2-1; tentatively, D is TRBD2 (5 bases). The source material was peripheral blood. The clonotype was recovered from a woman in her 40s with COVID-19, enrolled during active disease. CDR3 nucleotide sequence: TGTGCCAGCAGCTTAGGACCCCGGGATATTGATGAGCAGTTCTTC. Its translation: CASSLGPRDIDEQFF. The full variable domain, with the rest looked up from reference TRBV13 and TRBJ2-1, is AAGVIQSPRHLIKEKRETATLKCYPIPRHDTVYWYQQGPGQDPQFLISFYEKMQSDKGSIPDRFSAQQFSDYHSELNMSSLELGDSALYFCASSLGPRDIDEQFFGPGTRLTVL.